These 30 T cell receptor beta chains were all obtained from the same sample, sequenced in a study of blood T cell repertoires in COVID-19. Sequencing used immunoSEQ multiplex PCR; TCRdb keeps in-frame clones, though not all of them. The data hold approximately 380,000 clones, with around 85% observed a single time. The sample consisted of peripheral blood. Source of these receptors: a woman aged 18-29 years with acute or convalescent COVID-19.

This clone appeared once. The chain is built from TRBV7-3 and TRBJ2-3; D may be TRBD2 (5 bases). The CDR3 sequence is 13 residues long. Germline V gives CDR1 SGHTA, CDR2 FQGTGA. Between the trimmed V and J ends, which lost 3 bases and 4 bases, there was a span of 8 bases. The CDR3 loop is CASSFGSADTQYF. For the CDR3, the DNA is TGTGCCAGCAGCTTTGGTAGCGCAGATACGCAGTATTTT. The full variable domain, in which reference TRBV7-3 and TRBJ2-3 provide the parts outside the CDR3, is GAGVSQTPSNKVTEKGKYVELRCDPISGHTALYWYRQSLGQGPEFLIYFQGTGAADDSGLPNDRFFAVRPEGSVSTLKIQRTERGDSAVYLCASSFGSADTQYFGPGTRLTVL.

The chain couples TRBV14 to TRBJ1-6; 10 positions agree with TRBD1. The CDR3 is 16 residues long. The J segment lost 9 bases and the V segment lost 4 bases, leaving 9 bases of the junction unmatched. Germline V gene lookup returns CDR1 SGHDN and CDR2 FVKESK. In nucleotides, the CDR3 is TGTGCCAGCAGCCTGCGGTCGACAGGGGGCGGTTCACCCCTCCACTTT. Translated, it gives CASSLRSTGGGSPLHF. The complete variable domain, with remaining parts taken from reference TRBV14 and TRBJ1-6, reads EAGVTQFPSHSVIEKGQTVTLRCDPISGHDNLYWYRRVMGKEIKFLLHFVKESKQDESGMPNNRFLAERTGGTYSTLKVQPAELEDSGVYFCASSLRSTGGGSPLHFGNGTRLTVT.

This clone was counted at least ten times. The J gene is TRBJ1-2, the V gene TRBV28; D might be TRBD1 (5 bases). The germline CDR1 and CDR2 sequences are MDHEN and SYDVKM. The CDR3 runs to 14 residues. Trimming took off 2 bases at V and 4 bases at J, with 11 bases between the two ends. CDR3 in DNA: TGTGCCAGCAGTTTACAGGGTTTCCGCTATGGCTACACCTTC. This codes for CASSLQGFRYGYTF.

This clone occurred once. The CDR3 DNA reads as TGTGCCAGCAGCCAAGGCCCTGAGAGCACAGATACGCAGTATTTT. This codes for CASSQGPESTDTQYF. This rearrangement joins TRBV3-1 (or the pseudogene TRBV3-2) to TRBJ2-3, with no clear D. CDR3 size: 15 residues. The germline CDR1 and CDR2 sequences are LGHDT and YNNKEL (reference sequence). Between the trimmed V and J ends, which lost 1 base and 0 bases, there was a span of 8 bases.

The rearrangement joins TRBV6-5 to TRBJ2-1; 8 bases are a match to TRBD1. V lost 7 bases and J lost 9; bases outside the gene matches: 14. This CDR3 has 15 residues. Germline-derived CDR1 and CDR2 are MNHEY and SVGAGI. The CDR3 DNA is TGTGCCAGCATCGCCGGACAGGGTATTTCAGTTGAGCAGTTCTTC. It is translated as CASIAGQGISVEQFF.

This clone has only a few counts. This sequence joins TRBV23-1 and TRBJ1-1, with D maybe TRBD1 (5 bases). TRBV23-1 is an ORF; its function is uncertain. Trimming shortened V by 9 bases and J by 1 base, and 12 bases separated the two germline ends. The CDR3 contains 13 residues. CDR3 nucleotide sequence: TGCGCCAGACCGGGGGTGACGAACACTGAAGCTTTCTTT. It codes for CARPGVTNTEAFF.

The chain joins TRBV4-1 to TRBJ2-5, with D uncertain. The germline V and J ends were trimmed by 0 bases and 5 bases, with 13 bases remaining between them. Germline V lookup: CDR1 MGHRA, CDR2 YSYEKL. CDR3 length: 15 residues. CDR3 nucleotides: TGCGCCAGCAGCCAAGAGGAAGCCGCCGGGGAGACCCAGTACTTC. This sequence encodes CASSQEEAAGETQYF.

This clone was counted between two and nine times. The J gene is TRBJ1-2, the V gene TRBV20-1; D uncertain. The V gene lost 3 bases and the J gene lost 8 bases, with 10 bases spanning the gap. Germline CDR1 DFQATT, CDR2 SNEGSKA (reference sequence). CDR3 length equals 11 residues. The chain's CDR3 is CSARYMSGYTF. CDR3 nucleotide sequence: TGCAGTGCTAGGTACATGTCGGGCTACACCTTC.

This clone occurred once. In DNA form, the CDR3 reads TGTGCCAGCAGCGGAACCCCGAGTTCCGAGCAGTACTTC. Translating gives CASSGTPSSEQYF. This chain uses TRBV9 with TRBJ2-7; D is ambiguous. Germline V gene sequence: CDR1 SGDLS, CDR2 YYNGEE. CDR3 length: 13 residues. V shed 3 bases and J shed 6 bases, with 13 bases lying between them.

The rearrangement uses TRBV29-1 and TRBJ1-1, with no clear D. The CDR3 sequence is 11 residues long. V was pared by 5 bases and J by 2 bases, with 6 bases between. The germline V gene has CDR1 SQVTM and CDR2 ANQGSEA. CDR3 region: CSVQVNTEAFF. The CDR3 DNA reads TGCAGCGTTCAAGTAAACACTGAAGCTTTCTTT.

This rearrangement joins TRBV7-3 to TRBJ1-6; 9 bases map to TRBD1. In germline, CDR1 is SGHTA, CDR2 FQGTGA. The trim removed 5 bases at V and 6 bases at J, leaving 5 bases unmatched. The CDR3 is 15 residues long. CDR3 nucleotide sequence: TGTGCCAGCAGCCTACAGGGGGCCCCTAATTCACCCCTCCACTTT. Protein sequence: CASSLQGAPNSPLHF.

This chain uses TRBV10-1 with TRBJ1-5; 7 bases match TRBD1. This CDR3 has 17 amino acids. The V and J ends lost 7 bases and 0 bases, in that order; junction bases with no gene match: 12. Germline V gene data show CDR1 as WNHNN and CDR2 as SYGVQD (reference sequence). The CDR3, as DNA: TGCGCCAGCACAGGGAACGACAGGGTGTATAGCAATCAGCCCCAGCATTTT. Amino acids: CASTGNDRVYSNQPQHF.

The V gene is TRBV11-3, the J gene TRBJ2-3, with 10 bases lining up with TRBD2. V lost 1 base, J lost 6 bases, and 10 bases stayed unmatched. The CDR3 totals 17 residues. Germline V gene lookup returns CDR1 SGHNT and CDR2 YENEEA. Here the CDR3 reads CASSLVTSGKGADTQYF. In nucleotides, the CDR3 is TGTGCCAGCAGCTTAGTTACTAGCGGGAAGGGAGCCGATACGCAGTATTTT.

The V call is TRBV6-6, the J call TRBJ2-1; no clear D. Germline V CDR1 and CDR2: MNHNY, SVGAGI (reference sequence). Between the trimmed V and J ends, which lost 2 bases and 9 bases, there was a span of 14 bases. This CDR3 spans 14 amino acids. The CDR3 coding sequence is TGTGCCAGCAGTTACGTCCCTACCGGTGGTGAGCAGTTCTTC. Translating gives CASSYVPTGGEQFF.

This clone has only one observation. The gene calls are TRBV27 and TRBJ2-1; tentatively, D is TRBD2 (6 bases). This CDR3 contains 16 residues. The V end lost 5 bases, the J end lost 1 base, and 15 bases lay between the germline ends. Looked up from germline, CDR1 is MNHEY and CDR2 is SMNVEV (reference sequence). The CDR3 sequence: CASSPTSRGSYNEQFF. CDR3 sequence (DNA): TGTGCCAGCAGTCCAACTAGCCGTGGGTCCTACAATGAGCAGTTCTTC.

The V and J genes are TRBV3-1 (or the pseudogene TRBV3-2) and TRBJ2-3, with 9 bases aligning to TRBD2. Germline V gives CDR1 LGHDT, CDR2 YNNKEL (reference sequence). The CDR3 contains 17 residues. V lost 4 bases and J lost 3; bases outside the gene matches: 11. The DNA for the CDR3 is TGTGCCAGCAGCCCCCTCTTAGCGGGGGAAGGGACAGATACGCAGTATTTT. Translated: CASSPLLAGEGTDTQYF.

In DNA, the CDR3 is TGTGCCAGCTTACCGCCGAGCGGGGTCAACACCGGGGAGCTGTTTTTT. Encoded protein: CASLPPSGVNTGELFF. The V gene is TRBV18, the J gene TRBJ2-2, with 7 bases identical to TRBD2. V dropped 7 bases and J dropped 2; count of bases not matched to a gene: 10. Germline values: CDR1 KGHSH, CDR2 LQKENI. The CDR3 loop spans 16 amino acids.

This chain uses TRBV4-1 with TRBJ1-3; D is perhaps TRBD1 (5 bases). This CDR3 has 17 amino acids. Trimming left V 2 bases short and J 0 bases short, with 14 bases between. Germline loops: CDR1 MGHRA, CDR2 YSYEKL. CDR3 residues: CASSQWRGGHSGNTIYF. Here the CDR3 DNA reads TGCGCCAGCAGCCAATGGCGGGGCGGTCACTCTGGAAACACCATATATTTT.

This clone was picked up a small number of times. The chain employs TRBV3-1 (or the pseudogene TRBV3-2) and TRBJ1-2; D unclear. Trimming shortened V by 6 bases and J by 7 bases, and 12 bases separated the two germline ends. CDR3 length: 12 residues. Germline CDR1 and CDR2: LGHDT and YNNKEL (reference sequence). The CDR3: CASSSLRGGYTF. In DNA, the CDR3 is TGTGCCAGCAGTTCCCTTCGGGGTGGCTACACCTTC.

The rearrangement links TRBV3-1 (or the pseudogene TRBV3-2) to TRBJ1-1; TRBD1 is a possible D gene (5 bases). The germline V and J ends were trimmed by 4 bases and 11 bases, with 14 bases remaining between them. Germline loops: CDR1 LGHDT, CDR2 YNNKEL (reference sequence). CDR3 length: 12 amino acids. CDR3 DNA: TGTGCCAGCAGCCCTAATCAGGGTCGGGCTTTCTTT. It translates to CASSPNQGRAFF.

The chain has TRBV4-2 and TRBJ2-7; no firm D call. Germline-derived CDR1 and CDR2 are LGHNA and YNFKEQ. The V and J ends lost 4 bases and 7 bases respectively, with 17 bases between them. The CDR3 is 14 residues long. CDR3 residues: CASSRGDPTGEQYF. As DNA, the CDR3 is TGTGCCAGCAGCCGAGGCGACCCAACCGGAGAGCAGTACTTC.

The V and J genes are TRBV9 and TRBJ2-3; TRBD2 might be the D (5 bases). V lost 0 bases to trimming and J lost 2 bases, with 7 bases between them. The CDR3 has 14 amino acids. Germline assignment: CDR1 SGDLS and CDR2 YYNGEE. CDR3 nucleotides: TGTGCCAGCAGCGTAGACGGGAACACAGATACGCAGTATTTT. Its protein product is CASSVDGNTDTQYF.

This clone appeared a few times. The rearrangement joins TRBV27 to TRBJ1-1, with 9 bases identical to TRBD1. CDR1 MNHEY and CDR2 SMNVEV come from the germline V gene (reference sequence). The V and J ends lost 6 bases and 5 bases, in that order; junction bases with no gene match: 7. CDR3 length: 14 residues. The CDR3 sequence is CASRRTGEDTEAFF. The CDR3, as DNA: TGTGCCAGCAGGCGGACAGGGGAGGATACTGAAGCTTTCTTT.

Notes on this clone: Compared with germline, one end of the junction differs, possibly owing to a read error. CDR3 in amino acids: CASGPNAQFF. Here the CDR3 DNA reads TGCGCCAGCGGGCCTAATGCGCAGTTCTTC. The V call is TRBV10-1, the J call TRBJ2-1; D uncertain. From germline, CDR1 is WNHNN and CDR2 SYGVQD (reference sequence). This CDR3 comprises 10 residues.

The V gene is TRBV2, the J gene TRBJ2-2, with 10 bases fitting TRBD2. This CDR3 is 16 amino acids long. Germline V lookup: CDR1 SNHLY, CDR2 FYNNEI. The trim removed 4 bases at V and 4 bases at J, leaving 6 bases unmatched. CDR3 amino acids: CASSGIAGGSTGELFF. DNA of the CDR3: TGTGCCAGCAGTGGAATAGCGGGGGGATCCACCGGGGAGCTGTTTTTT.

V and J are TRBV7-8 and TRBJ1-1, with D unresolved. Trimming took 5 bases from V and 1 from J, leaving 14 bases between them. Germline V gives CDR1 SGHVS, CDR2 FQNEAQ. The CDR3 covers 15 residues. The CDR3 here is CASSQRGSPNTEAFF. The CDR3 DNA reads TGTGCCAGCAGCCAGCGAGGCAGCCCGAACACTGAAGCTTTCTTT.

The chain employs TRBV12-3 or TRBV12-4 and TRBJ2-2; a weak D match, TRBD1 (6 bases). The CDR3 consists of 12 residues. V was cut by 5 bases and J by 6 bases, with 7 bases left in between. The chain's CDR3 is CASSGQPGELFF. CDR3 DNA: TGTGCCAGCAGTGGACAGCCCGGGGAGCTGTTTTTT.

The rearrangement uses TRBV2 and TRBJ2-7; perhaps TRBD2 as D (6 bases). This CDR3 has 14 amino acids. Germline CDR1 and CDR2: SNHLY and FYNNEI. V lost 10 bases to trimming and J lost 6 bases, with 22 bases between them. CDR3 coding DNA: TGTGCCACCGAGGAGATGTTGCGGGGAGGCGAGCAGTACTTC. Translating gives CATEEMLRGGEQYF.

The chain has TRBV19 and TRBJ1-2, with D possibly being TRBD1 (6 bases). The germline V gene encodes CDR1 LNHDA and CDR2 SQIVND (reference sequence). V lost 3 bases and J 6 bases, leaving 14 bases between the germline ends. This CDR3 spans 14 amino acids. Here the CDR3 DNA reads TGTGCCAGTAGTATTTCCCCCCACAGGGATGGCTACACCTTC. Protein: CASSISPHRDGYTF.

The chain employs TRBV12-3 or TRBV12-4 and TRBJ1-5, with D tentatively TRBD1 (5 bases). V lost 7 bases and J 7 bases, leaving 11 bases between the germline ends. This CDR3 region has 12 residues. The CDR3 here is CASTNGGQPQHF. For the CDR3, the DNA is TGTGCCAGCACCAACGGGGGGCAGCCCCAGCATTTT.